The clone carrying this T cell receptor beta chain has a single count. cDNA came from about 0.5 to 1 ug RNA primed by random hexamers. MiXCR, run by TCRdb on the immunoSEQ multiplex PCR reads, gives a single entry per CDR3 protein. Counted here are 250,000 to 300,000 distinct CDR3 sequences, roughly 90% occurring once; the ten biggest clones make up more than 0.15%. This specimen belongs to a study of CD8 T cells in Susac syndrome. Trimming took 5 bases from V and 2 from J, leaving 12 bases between them. The CDR3 has 14 amino acids. The chain joins TRBV12-3 or TRBV12-4 to TRBJ2-5; D might be TRBD2 (6 bases). Sequenced: CD8+ T cells from PBMCs. This clonotype originated in a human donor with multiple sclerosis. The DNA for the CDR3 is TGTGCCAGCAGTCCCACTAGCTCTCAAGAGACCCAGTACTTC. Its protein is CASSPTSSQETQYF.